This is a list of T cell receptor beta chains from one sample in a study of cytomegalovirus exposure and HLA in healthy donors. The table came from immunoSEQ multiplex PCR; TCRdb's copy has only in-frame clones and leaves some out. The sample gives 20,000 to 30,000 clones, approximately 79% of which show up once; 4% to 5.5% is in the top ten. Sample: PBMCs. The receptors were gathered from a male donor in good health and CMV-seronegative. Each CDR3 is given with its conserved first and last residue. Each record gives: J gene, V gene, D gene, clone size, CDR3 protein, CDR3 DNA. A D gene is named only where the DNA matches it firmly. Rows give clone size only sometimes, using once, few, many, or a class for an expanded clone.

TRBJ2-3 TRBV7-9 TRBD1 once CASSWGQNTDTQYF TGTGCCAGCAGCTGGGGACAGAACACAGATACGCAGTATTTT
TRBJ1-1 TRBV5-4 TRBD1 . CASSLADREEATEAFF TGTGCCAGCAGCTTGGCCGACAGGGAAGAGGCCACTGAAGCTTTCTTT
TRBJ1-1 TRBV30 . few CAWSVLGRDTEAFF TGTGCCTGGTCTGTCCTAGGTCGTGACACTGAAGCTTTCTTT
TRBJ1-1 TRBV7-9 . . CASSPASGGTEAFF TGTGCCAGCAGCCCCGCCTCGGGGGGCACTGAAGCTTTCTTT
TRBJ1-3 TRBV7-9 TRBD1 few CASSFTAGGGNTIYF TGTGCCAGCAGCTTCACCGCAGGGGGCGGAAACACCATATATTTT
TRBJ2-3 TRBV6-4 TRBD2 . CASSETSGGTDTQYF TGTGCCAGCAGTGAGACTAGCGGAGGTACAGATACGCAGTATTTT
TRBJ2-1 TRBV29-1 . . CSVASGLGSYNEQFF TGCAGCGTTGCGTCAGGATTAGGCTCCTACAATGAGCAGTTCTTC
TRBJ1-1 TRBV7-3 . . CASSPEQGVGTEAFF TGTGCCAGCAGCCCGGAACAGGGTGTGGGCACTGAAGCTTTCTTT
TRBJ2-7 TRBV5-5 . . CASSPGAYEQYF TGTGCCAGCAGCCCGGGAGCCTACGAGCAGTACTTC
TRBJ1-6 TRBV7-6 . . CASSLDTSYNSPLHF TGTGCCAGCAGCTTAGACACTAGCTATAATTCACCCCTCCACTTT
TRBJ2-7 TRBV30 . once CAWNGGPPYEQYF TGTGCCTGGAACGGGGGGCCACCTTACGAGCAGTACTTC
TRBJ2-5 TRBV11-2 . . CASRTWGRGETQYF TGTGCCAGCAGGACCTGGGGGCGCGGGGAGACCCAGTACTTC
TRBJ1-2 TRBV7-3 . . CASSLIQGRTYNYGYTF TGTGCCAGCAGCTTAATCCAGGGGCGGACATATAACTATGGCTACACCTTC
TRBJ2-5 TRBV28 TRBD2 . CASSSGTSGSLGEQYF TGTGCCAGCAGCTCCGGGACTAGCGGGTCCCTCGGGGAGCAGTACTTC
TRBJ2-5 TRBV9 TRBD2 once CASSAGLQETQYF TGTGCCAGCAGCGCGGGACTACAAGAGACCCAGTACTTC
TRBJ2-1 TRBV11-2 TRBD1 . CASSRPGTGGYNEQFF TGTGCCAGCAGCCGCCCCGGGACAGGGGGCTACAATGAGCAGTTCTTC
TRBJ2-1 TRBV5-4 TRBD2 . CASSPGLAGGSEQFF TGTGCCAGCAGCCCTGGACTAGCGGGAGGTTCTGAGCAGTTCTTC
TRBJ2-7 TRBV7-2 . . CASSLARRDLDEQYF TGTGCCAGCAGCTTAGCGAGGCGGGATCTCGACGAGCAGTACTTC
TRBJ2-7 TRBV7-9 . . CASSLAETARQVYEQYF TGTGCCAGCAGCTTAGCGGAAACGGCCAGGCAAGTCTACGAGCAGTACTTC
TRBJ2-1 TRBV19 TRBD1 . CASSIISGGYNEQFF TGTGCCAGTAGTATAATTTCAGGGGGCTATAATGAGCAGTTCTTC
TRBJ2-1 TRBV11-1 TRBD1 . CASSLGTGFYNEQFF TGTGCCAGCAGCTTAGGGACAGGCTTTTACAATGAGCAGTTCTTC
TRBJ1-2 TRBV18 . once CASSPTGTNYGYTF TGTGCCAGCTCACCCACAGGGACCAACTATGGCTACACCTTC
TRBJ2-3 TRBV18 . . CASSPFRLGATDTQYF TGTGCCAGCTCACCGTTTCGACTAGGCGCCACAGATACGCAGTATTTT
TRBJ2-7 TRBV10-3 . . CAISDEVWREGYHEQYF TGTGCCATCAGTGACGAGGTTTGGAGGGAAGGTTATCACGAGCAGTACTTC
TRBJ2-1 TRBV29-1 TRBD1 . CSVVTGGWNEQFF TGCAGCGTTGTGACAGGGGGCTGGAATGAGCAGTTCTTC
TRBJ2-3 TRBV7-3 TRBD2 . CASSPLGGRDTQYF TGTGCCAGCAGCCCCTTGGGGGGGAGGGATACGCAGTATTTT
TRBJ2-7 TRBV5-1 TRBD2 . CASSQLEAGAYEQYF TGCGCCAGCAGCCAACTCGAAGCGGGGGCCTACGAGCAGTACTTC
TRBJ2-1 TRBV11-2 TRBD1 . CASRTTGVRDNEQFF TGTGCCAGCAGGACAACAGGGGTCCGGGACAATGAGCAGTTCTTC
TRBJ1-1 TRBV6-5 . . CASSYGRGGWDTEAFF TGTGCCAGCAGTTACGGCCGAGGAGGGTGGGACACTGAAGCTTTCTTT
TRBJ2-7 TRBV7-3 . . CASSLTGGSEQYF TGTGCCAGCAGCTTGACCGGAGGAAGCGAGCAGTACTTC
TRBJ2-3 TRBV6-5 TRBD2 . CASSRTSPDTQYF TGTGCCAGCAGCCGGACTAGTCCAGATACGCAGTATTTT
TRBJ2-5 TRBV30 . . CAWEERRETQYF TGTGCCTGGGAGGAGAGGAGGGAGACCCAGTACTTC
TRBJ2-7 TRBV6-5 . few CASSYGAGTGEREQYF TGTGCCAGCAGTTACGGGGCAGGAACGGGGGAACGCGAGCAGTACTTC
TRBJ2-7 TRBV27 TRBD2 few CASSLGYSTSGTEGYF TGTGCCAGCAGTTTAGGATACAGTACTAGCGGGACCGAGGGGTACTTC
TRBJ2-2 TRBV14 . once CASSARRWRELFF TGTGCCAGCAGCGCCCGGCGGTGGAGGGAGCTGTTTTTT
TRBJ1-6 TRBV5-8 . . CASSLGGQLNSPLHF TGTGCCAGCAGCTTGGGGGGCCAACTAAATTCACCCCTCCACTTT
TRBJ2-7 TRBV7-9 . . CASSLPGSGLSVYEQYF TGTGCCAGCAGCTTACCCGGTTCAGGCCTCTCAGTCTACGAGCAGTACTTC
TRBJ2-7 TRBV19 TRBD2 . CASGTPGLAGYEQYF TGTGCCAGTGGAACCCCGGGACTAGCGGGTTACGAGCAGTACTTC
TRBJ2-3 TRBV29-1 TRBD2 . CSVTSGSTDTQYF TGCAGCGTGACTAGCGGGAGTACAGATACGCAGTATTTT
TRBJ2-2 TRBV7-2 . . CASSNQGTGELFF TGTGCCAGCAGCAACCAGGGCACCGGGGAGCTGTTTTTT
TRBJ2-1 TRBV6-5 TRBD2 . CASSPTSGVLNEQFF TGTGCCAGCAGCCCGACTAGCGGGGTCCTCAATGAGCAGTTCTTC
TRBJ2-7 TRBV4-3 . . CASSQDLTTITSYEQYF TGCGCCAGCAGCCAAGATTTGACAACAATTACCTCCTACGAGCAGTACTTC
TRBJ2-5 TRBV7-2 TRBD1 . CASREGAQTMKWETQYF TGTGCCAGCAGAGAGGGGGCCCAAACTATGAAGTGGGAGACCCAGTACTTC
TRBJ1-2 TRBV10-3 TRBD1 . CAISESQGGDPANYGYTF TGTGCCATCAGTGAGTCGCAAGGGGGCGACCCCGCTAACTATGGCTACACCTTC
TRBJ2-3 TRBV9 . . CASSISGTDTQYF TGTGCCAGCAGTATTAGCGGAACAGATACGCAGTATTTT
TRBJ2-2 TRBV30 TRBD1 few CAWSRARTGNTGELFF TGTGCCTGGAGTCGAGCCCGGACAGGAAACACCGGGGAGCTGTTTTTT
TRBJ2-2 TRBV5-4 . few CASSLGQGTGELFF TGTGCCAGCAGCTTGGGGCAGGGAACCGGGGAGCTGTTTTTT
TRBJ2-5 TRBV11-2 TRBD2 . CASSSGLAGGQETQYF TGTGCCAGCAGCTCAGGACTAGCGGGGGGGCAAGAGACCCAGTACTTC
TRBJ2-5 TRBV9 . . CASSTQEGRETQYF TGTGCCAGCAGCACCCAGGAGGGGCGGGAGACCCAGTACTTC
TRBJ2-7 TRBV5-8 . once CASSKRGSSYEQYF TGTGCCAGCAGCAAGCGAGGGAGCTCCTACGAGCAGTACTTC
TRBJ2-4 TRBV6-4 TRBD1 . CASTTGEWAKNIQYF TGTGCCAGCACCACAGGGGAATGGGCCAAAAACATTCAGTACTTC
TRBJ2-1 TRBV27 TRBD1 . CASSFTGTGAVNEQFF TGTGCCAGCAGTTTTACCGGGACAGGGGCGGTTAATGAGCAGTTCTTC
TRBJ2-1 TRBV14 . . CASSRPFNNEQFF TGTGCCAGCAGCCGGCCGTTCAACAATGAGCAGTTCTTC
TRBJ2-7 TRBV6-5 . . CASSYSSWAAYEQYF TGTGCCAGCAGTTACTCGTCATGGGCAGCCTACGAGCAGTACTTC
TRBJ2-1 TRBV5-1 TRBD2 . CASSLTGTSFNEQFF TGCGCCAGCAGCTTGACCGGGACTAGCTTCAATGAGCAGTTCTTC